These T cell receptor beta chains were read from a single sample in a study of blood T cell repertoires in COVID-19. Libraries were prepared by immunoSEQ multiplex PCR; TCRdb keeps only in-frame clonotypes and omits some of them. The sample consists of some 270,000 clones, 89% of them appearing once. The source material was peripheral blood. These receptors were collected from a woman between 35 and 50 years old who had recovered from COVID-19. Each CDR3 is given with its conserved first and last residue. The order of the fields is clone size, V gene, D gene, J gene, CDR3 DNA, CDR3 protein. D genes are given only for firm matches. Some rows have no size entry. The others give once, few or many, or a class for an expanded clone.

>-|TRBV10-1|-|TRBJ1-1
TGCGCCAGCAGTCCAGGAGGTAACACTGAAGCTTTCTTT
CASSPGGNTEAFF
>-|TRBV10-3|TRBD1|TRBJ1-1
TGTGCCATCAGCCCTGGACAGGGGGGAACTGAAGCTTTCTTT
CAISPGQGGTEAFF
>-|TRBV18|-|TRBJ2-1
TGTGCCAGCTCACAGGAGGCGGACCCCTCCTACAATGAGCAGTTCTTC
CASSQEADPSYNEQFF
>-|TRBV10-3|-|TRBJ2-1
TGTGCCATCCGAGGAGTGGGAGTGGGCGGTGAGCAGTTCTTC
CAIRGVGVGGEQFF
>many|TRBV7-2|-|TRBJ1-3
TGTGCCAGCAGCTTGGACGTGAGGGCTGGAAACACCATATATTTT
CASSLDVRAGNTIYF
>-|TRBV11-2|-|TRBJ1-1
TGTGCCAGCAGCTTGACAGCCTTGGAGTCGGGCGAAGCTTTCTTT
CASSLTALESGEAFF
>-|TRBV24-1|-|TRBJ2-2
TGTGCCACCAGTGTCAGGACTAACACCGGGGAGCTGTTTTTT
CATSVRTNTGELFF
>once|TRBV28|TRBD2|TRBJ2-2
TGTGCCAGCAGTTCCCCTAGCGGGGGGCGGCACGGGGAGCTGTTTTTT
CASSSPSGGRHGELFF
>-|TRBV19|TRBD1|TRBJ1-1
TGTGCCAGTAATCAGGGGGACACTGAAGCTTTCTTT
CASNQGDTEAFF
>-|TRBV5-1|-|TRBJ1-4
TGCGCCAGATTATTTCGGGTTCTAGGTGAAAAACTGTTTTTT
CARLFRVLGEKLFF
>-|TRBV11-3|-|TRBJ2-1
TGTGCCAGCAGCTTAGTCGACAGAACAGAGCAGTTCTTC
CASSLVDRTEQFF
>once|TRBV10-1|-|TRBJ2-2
TGCGCCAGCAGCGCTACAGGTGGTCCGACCGGGGAGCTGTTTTTT
CASSATGGPTGELFF
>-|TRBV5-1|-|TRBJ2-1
TGCGCCAGCAGCGGGATGGGACTTCCAGGTGATGAGCAGTTCTTC
CASSGMGLPGDEQFF
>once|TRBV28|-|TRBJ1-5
TGTGCCAGCAGGGTTGGTGGGGCTTCCAATCAGCCCCAGCATTTT
CASRVGGASNQPQHF
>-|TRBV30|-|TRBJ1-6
TGTGCCTGGAGTGTACAAGTATCCTCCAATTCACCCCTCCACTTT
CAWSVQVSSNSPLHF
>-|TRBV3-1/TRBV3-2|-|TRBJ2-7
TGTGCCAGCAGCGTGGACACCCGTTCCTACGAGCAGTACTTC
CASSVDTRSYEQYF
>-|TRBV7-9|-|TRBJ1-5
TGTGCCAGCAGCCCACAGGGACCTAGCAATCAGCCCCAGCATTTT
CASSPQGPSNQPQHF
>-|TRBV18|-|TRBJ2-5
TGTGCCAGCAACTACGGGGGACAAGAGACCCAGTACTTC
CASNYGGQETQYF
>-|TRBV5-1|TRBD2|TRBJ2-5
TGCGCCAGCAGCTTGGGCGGACTACCGGGGGGAGAGACCCAGTACTTC
CASSLGGLPGGETQYF
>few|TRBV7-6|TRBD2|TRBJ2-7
TGTGCCAGCAGCATAGGTCTAGCGGGGGCCGCCTACGAGCAGTACTTC
CASSIGLAGAAYEQYF
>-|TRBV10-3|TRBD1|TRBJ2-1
TGTGCCATCAGGCCCCGGGACAGGGTAAACAATGAGCAGTTCTTC
CAIRPRDRVNNEQFF
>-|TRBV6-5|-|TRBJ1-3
TGTGCCAGCAGTTACTCAGGGGCCGGAAACACCATATATTTT
CASSYSGAGNTIYF
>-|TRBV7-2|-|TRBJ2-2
TGTGCCAGCAGCCATTTTGGGAGGGGGGCAACCGGGGAGCTGTTTTTT
CASSHFGRGATGELFF
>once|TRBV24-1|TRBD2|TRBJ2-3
TGTGCCACCAGTGATTTAGCTAGCGGGAGGAAGTATTTT
CATSDLASGRKYF
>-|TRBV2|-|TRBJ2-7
TGTGCCAGCAGTTCGGGTGCGGAGCAGTACTTC
CASSSGAEQYF
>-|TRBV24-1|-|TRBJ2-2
TGTGCCACCAGTGAGCGGGTCGCCGGGGAGCTGTTTTTT
CATSERVAGELFF
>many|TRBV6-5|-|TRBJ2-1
TGTGCCAGCAGTTCTAGCGTATTCTTCTCCTACAATGAGCAGTTCTTC
CASSSSVFFSYNEQFF
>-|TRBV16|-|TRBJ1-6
TGTGCCAGCAGCCAATGGGCAGGGAATTATAATTCACCCCTCCACTTT
CASSQWAGNYNSPLHF
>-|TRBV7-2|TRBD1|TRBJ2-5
TGTGCCAGCAGGGTGGGACAGGCCGGAGAGACCCAGTACTTC
CASRVGQAGETQYF
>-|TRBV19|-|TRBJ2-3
TGTGCCAGTAGTCCCCAGGCCCGAATTAGCACAGATACGCAGTATTTT
CASSPQARISTDTQYF
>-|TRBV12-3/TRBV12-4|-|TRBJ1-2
TGTGCCAGCAGTACGGACAAAAGTTATGGCTACACCTTC
CASSTDKSYGYTF
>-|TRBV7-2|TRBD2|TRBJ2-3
TGTGCCAGCAGCGATACTAGCGGTTCAGATACGCAGTATTTT
CASSDTSGSDTQYF
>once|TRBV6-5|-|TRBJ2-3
TGTGCCAGCATGTTCGGGGGACCGACCTCAGATACGCAGTATTTT
CASMFGGPTSDTQYF
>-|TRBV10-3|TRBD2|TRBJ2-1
TGTGCCATCACGGCGGGAGGCTTGGTCGATGAGCAGTTCTTC
CAITAGGLVDEQFF
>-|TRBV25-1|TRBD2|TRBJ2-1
TGTGCCAGCAGAACGACTAGCGGGGGAGGTTACAATGAGCAGTTCTTC
CASRTTSGGGYNEQFF
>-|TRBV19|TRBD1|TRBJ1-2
TGTGCCACTCGGGACAGGGGAGGTCAGGGCTACACCTTC
CATRDRGGQGYTF
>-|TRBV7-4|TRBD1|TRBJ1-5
TGTGCCAGCGGGACAGGGGATCAGCCCCAGCATTTT
CASGTGDQPQHF
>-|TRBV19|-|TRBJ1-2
TGTGCCAGTAGTAAATCCGGGACAACCTATGGCTACACCTTC
CASSKSGTTYGYTF
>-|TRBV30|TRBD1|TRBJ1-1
TGTGCCTGGAGTCTAGAAAGGGACAGCGAAGCTTTCTTT
CAWSLERDSEAFF
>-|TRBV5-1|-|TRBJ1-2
TGCGCCAGCAGCTTGGGGGGAGTCTATGGCTACACCTTC
CASSLGGVYGYTF
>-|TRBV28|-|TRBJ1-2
TGTGCCAGCAGGATTCCCGGGAGCTACTATGGCTACACCTTC
CASRIPGSYYGYTF
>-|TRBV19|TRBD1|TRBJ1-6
TGTGCCAGTAGTATGGTTCCGACAGGGCCTAATTCACCCCTCCACTTT
CASSMVPTGPNSPLHF
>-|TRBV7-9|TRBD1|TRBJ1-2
TGTGCCAGCAGCACAGGGGTCGGCTACACCTTC
CASSTGVGYTF
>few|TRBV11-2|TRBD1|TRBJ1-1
TGTGCCAGCAGCCAAGGGGACAGGGCAACTGAAGCTTTCTTT
CASSQGDRATEAFF
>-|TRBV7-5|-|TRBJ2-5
TGTGTCAGAAGCTTGGAGGAGGAAGAGACCCAGTACTTC
CVRSLEEEETQYF
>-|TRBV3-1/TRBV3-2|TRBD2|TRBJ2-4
TGTGCCAGCAGCCAAGATAGCGGGAGTAACATTCAGTACTTC
CASSQDSGSNIQYF
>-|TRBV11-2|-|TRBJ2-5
TGTGCCAGCAGCTTCACCACTTCCGGGGAGGCCCTTGGGACCCAGTACTTC
CASSFTTSGEALGTQYF
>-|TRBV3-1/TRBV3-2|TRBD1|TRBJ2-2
TGTGCCAGCAGCCTTCAGGGGGCAAGGTCCGGGGAGCTGTTTTTT
CASSLQGARSGELFF